This TCR beta chain derives from a study of cytomegalovirus exposure and HLA in healthy donors. Study information: A preliminary data release comprised around 90 million unique TCRs obtained from HLA-typed donors. Study results and caveats: Presence/absence analyses supposed approximately even sequencing depth among donors. The classifier reportedly diagnosed cytomegalovirus status with high sensitivity and specificity. Three CMV-associated chains were confirmed in vitro to be specific for CMV antigens.

A remark on this clone: Antigen unknown.

This CDR3 comprises 14 residues. Germline CDR1 reads MGHDK; CDR2 reads SYGVNS. Trimming stripped 8 bases from V and 3 bases from J, with 14 bases between. The PCR employed 60 Vbeta primers together with 13 Jbeta primers. Only in-frame clones appear in the TCRdb table, and some are missing; sequencing was by immunoSEQ multiplex PCR. This table holds under 200,000 clones, 60% to 85% found once. The sequencing input was PBMCs. The J gene is TRBJ1-3, the V gene TRBV25-1; a weak D match, TRBD1 (5 bases). This sequence was found in a woman aged 45 to 65 in good health and CMV-seropositive. Here the CDR3 DNA reads TGTGCCAGCGGAGCAGGGAATAGTGGAAACACCATATATTTT. Amino acids: CASGAGNSGNTIYF.